These 2 T cell receptor beta chains came from one sample sequenced in a study of T-cell reconstitution after alpha-beta-depleted transplantation in children listed by TCRdb under 2016. The treatment or condition label on this specimen signifies: allogeneic hematopoietic cell transplantation with graft depleted of TCRalphabeta T cells and CD19 B cells. To prepare the library, PCR was applied. The sequencer listed for this sample is Illumina HiSeq 2500. To normalize quantification of the TCRbeta repertoire, the TCR libraries were built with molecular barcoding that relied on unique molecular identifiers. Using fastp at Q25 and MiXCR, TCRdb reprocessed the public reads and kept productive beta chains. Entries are consolidated by CDR3 protein sequence, retaining the most common genes and DNA. The sample profile shows hundreds of thousands of distinct CDR3 sequences; roughly 8.2% of them were found once. The leading ten clones occupy under 8% of the sample.

The sequencing here drew on PBMCs, mostly from graft donor cells, taken 180 days after TCRalphabeta/CD19-depleted stem cell transplant. The receptors shown here come from a male patient between 10 and 17 years old who had a stem cell transplant for acute lymphoblastic leukemia, so the T cells may come from the graft donor.

About this clonotype: Sequence at one end of the junction differs from germline and may be a read error. This chain connects TRBV20-1 to TRBJ2-3; D unresolved. There are 11 residues in the CDR3. CDR1 is DFQATT, CDR2 SNEGSKA, per germline (reference sequence). The CDR3 is CSAPPRPRPPF. CDR3 in DNA: TGCAGTGCTCCCCCGAGACCCAGGCCTCCTTTT.

The rearrangement uses TRBV20-1 and TRBJ1-1; D gene uncertain. V was pared by 0 bases and J by 10 bases, with 6 bases between. The CDR3 runs 10 residues. Germline lookup yields CDR1 DFQATT and CDR2 SNEGSKA (reference sequence). CDR3 sequence: CSARDRGAFF. DNA of the CDR3: TGCAGTGCTAGAGATCGGGGAGCTTTCTTT.